The 13 T cell receptor beta chains presented below share a single source sample, sequenced in a study of CXCR3-negative and CXCR3-positive naive CD8 T cells. Overall study findings and caveats: CXCR3-expressing naive cells carried TRB CDR3s more hydrophobic than those of CXCR3-negative naive cells.

Preparation of TRB cDNA libraries relied on 5' RACE carrying UMI labels. No DNA is given; TCRdb re-called the 5' RACE reads and lists each CDR3 protein once. The clone table shows about 150,000 distinct CDR3 sequences, with the ten largest holding nearly 0.5%. The antigens for these receptors are not known. The sequenced sample consisted of naive CXCR3+ CD8+ T cells from blood. Subset specified: CD45RO-CCR7+CD27+CD95- naive CD8+ T cells expressing CXCR3 (TNR3+). These receptors came from a human donor in good health. Some clones in this sample may be carry-over from other donors' samples.

This rearrangement joins TRBV5-5 to TRBJ2-7; the D call from TCRdb, TRBD2, cannot be confirmed without DNA. In germline, CDR1 is SGHKS, CDR2 YYEKEE (reference sequence). CDR3 length: 16 residues. The CDR3: CASSRLAGGESYEQYF.

The rearrangement uses TRBV29-1 and TRBJ2-1; TCRdb's D call of TRBD2 is untestable without DNA. Germline loops: CDR1 SQVTM, CDR2 ANQGSEA. There are 15 residues in the CDR3. CDR3: CSVRGGLAGGNEQFF.

This chain links TRBV11-2 with TRBJ2-1. Per germline, CDR1 SGHAT and CDR2 FQNNGV. The CDR3 consists of 13 residues. CDR3 protein: CASSFERVNEQFF.

The gene calls are TRBV7-7 and TRBJ2-3; TCRdb selects TRBD2, and the lack of DNA leaves this call unchecked. Per germline, CDR1 SSHAT and CDR2 FNYEAQ (reference sequence). This CDR3 contains 15 residues. The CDR3 loop is CASSSGLAGADTQYF. The variable domain in full, with the rest retrieved from reference TRBV7-7 and TRBJ2-3, is GAGVSQSPRYKVTKRGQDVTLRCDPISSHATLYWYQQALGQGPEFLTYFNYEAQPDKSGLPSDRFSAERPEGSISTLTIQRTEQRDSAMYRCASSSGLAGADTQYFGPGTRLTVL.

The chain uses TRBV18 and TRBJ2-1; TCRdb's D gene call, TRBD2, goes unchecked for lack of DNA. This CDR3 is built from 21 residues. Germline V CDR1 and CDR2: KGHSH, LQKENI. Here the CDR3 reads CASSPQPASGGTGRSYNEQFF.

The chain uses TRBV29-1 and TRBJ2-1; as DNA is missing, the TRBD1 call by TCRdb cannot be tested. The CDR3 is 12 amino acids. CDR1 and CDR2 from the germline V gene are SQVTM and ANQGSEA. The CDR3 region is CSVVGGSAEQFF.

This chain joins TRBV7-9 and TRBJ1-3. The CDR3 runs to 14 residues. Germline values: CDR1 SEHNR, CDR2 FQNEAQ (reference sequence). CDR3 in amino acids: CASSFVGDGNTIYF.

The chain is built from TRBV20-1 and TRBJ2-7; the TCRdb D gene call, TRBD2, has no DNA to confirm it. The CDR3 loop spans 15 amino acids. From germline, CDR1 is DFQATT and CDR2 SNEGSKA (reference sequence). CDR3 protein: CSARELAGGIYEQYF.

The chain carries TRBV27 and TRBJ2-7; TCRdb's D call, TRBD1, is unchecked because there is no DNA. CDR3 length: 14 amino acids. Looked up from germline, CDR1 is MNHEY and CDR2 is SMNVEV (reference sequence). The CDR3 reads CASSTGQGIYEQYF.

The chain uses TRBV10-3 and TRBJ1-1; the D call of TRBD1 rests on TCRdb alone, since no DNA is present to check it. The germline V gene encodes CDR1 ENHRY and CDR2 SYGVKD. The length of the CDR3 is 17 residues. CDR3 protein: CAISESIRRTGDTEAFF.

The chain employs TRBV7-8 and TRBJ2-7; TCRdb's D call of TRBD1 is untestable without DNA. This CDR3 has 12 residues. CDR1 and CDR2 (germline): SGHVS, FQNEAQ. The CDR3 loop is CASSPGVFEQYF.

V usage is TRBV5-1 and J usage is TRBJ2-6. The V gene's germline CDR1 is SGHRS and CDR2 YFSETQ. The CDR3 totals 16 residues. CDR3 residues: CASSLGTGSGANVLTF.

The chain combines TRBV27 with TRBJ1-1; TCRdb designates TRBD1, a call that cannot be tested without DNA. CDR3 length: 15 residues. Germline values: CDR1 MNHEY, CDR2 SMNVEV (reference sequence). The chain's CDR3 is CASRPGQGPYTEAFF.